This entry is about one TCR beta chain. Sequencing used immunoSEQ multiplex PCR; TCRdb keeps in-frame clones, though not all of them. The profile shows approximately 92,000 clones, 80% of them singletons. Single viable CD3+CD4+CD8-CD45RO+ cells were sorted as the memory CD4+ T cells. CMV serostatus came from serum IgG against pp150, pp28, p38, p52. Trimming took off 2 bases at V and 2 bases at J, with 9 bases between the two ends. CDR1 and CDR2 (germline): SGHRS, YFSETQ. The length of the CDR3 is 14 residues. The source of the sample is a study of memory CD4+ T cells and cytomegalovirus serostatus. The sequencing sample was made of memory CD4+ T cells from blood. This chain connects TRBV5-1 to TRBJ2-3; D is uncertain. The clonotype was recovered from an adult in good health and CMV-seropositive. CDR3 residues: CASSLKGFTDTQYF. CDR3 nucleotides: TGCGCCAGCAGCTTAAAAGGGTTCACAGATACGCAGTATTTT.